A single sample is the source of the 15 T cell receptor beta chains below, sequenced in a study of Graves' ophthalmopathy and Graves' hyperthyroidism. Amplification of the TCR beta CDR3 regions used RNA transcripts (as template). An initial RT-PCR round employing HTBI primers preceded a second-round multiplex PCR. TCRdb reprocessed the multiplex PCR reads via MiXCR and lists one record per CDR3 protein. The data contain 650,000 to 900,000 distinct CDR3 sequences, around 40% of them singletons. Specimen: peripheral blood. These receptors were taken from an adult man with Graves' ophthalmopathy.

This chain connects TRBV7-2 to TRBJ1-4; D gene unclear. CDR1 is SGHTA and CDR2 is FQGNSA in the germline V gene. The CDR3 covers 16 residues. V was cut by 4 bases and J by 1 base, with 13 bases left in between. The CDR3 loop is CASSSLRHRTNEKLFF. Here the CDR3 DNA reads TGTGCCAGCAGCTCCTTGAGGCATAGAACTAATGAAAAACTGTTTTTT.

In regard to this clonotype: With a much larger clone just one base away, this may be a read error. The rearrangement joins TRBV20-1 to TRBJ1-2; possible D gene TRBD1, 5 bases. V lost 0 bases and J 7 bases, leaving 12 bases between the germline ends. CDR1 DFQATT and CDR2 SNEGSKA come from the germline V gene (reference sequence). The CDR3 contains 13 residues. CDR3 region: CSAREWQGGGYTF. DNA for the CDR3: TGCAGTGCTAGAGAATGGCAGGGAGGTGGCTACACCTTC.

The CDR3 region is CASRNVAQLGYTF. In DNA, the CDR3 is TGTGCCAGCCGTAATGTTGCTCAACTTGGCTACACCTTC. This rearrangement joins TRBV19 to TRBJ1-2; D uncertain. The V gene's germline CDR1 is LNHDA and CDR2 SQIVND (reference sequence). V lost 9 bases to trimming and J lost 7 bases, with 18 bases between them. CDR3 length: 13 amino acids. Full variable domain (missing parts from reference TRBV19 and TRBJ1-2): DGGITQSPKYLFRKEGQNVTLSCEQNLNHDAMYWYRQDPGQGLRLIYYSQIVNDFQKGDIAEGYSVSREKKESFPLTVTSAQKNPTAFYLCASRNVAQLGYTFGSGTRLTVV.

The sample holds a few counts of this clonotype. CDR3 sequence: CASRPSKGGNQPQHF. CDR3 sequence (DNA): TGTGCCAGCAGACCTTCGAAGGGGGGCAATCAGCCCCAGCATTTT. The chain is built from TRBV6-5 and TRBJ1-5; a possible D gene is TRBD1 (6 bases). The CDR3 covers 15 residues. Trimming left V 6 bases short and J 2 bases short, with 14 bases between. Germline CDR1 reads MNHEY; CDR2 reads SVGAGI.

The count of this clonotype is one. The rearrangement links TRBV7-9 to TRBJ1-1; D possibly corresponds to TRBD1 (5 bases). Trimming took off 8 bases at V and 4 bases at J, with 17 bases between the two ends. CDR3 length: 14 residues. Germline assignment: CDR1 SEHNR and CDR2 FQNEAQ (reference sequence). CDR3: CASGGAGGSTEAFF. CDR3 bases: TGTGCCAGCGGGGGAGCGGGGGGTAGCACTGAAGCTTTCTTT.

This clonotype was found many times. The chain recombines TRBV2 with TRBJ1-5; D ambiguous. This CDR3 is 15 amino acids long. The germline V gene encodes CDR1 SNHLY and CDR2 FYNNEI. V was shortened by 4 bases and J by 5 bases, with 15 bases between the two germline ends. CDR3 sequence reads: CASSARRFGDQPQHF. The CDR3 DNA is TGTGCCAGCAGTGCAAGGAGGTTCGGGGATCAGCCCCAGCATTTT.

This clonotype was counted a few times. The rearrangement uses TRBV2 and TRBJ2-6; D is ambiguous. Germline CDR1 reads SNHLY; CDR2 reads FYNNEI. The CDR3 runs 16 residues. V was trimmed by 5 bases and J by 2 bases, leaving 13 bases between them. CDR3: CASSFTPGAGANVLTF. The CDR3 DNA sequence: TGTGCCAGCAGTTTTACCCCAGGAGCTGGGGCCAACGTCCTGACTTTC.

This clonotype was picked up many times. In DNA form, the CDR3 reads TGTGCCACCAGCAGGGGGGCGAACTATGGCTACACCTTC. As protein: CATSRGANYGYTF. V gene TRBV15 combines with J gene TRBJ1-2; possibly TRBD1 for D (6 bases). The CDR3 length is 13 residues. Germline loops: CDR1 LNHNV, CDR2 YYDKDF (reference sequence). V lost 3 bases and J lost 2, with 7 bases in between.

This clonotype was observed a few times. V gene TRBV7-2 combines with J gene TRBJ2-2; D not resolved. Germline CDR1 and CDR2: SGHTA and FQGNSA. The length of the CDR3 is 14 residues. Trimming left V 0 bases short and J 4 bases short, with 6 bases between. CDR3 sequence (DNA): TGTGCCAGCAGCTTAGCGCTACCCACCGGGGAGCTGTTTTTT. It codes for CASSLALPTGELFF.

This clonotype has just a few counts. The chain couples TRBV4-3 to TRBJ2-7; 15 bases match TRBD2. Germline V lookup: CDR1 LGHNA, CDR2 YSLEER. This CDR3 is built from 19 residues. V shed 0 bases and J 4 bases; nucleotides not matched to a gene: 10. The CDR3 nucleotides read TGCGCCAGCAGCCAAGAGGAAGGACTAGCGGGAGGGACAGAGTACGAGCAGTACTTC. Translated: CASSQEEGLAGGTEYEQYF.

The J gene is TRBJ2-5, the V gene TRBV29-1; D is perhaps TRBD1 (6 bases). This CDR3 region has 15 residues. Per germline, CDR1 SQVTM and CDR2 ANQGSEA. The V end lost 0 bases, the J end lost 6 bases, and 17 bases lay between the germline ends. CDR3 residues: CSVEDAKETGKTQYF. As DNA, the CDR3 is TGCAGCGTTGAAGACGCCAAGGAGACAGGAAAGACCCAGTACTTC.

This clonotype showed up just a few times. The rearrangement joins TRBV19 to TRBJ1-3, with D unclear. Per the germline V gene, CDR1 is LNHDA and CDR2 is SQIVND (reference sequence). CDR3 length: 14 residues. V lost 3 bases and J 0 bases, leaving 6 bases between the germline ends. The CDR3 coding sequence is TGTGCCAGTAGTATGATGGGCTCTGGAAACACCATATATTTT. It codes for CASSMMGSGNTIYF.

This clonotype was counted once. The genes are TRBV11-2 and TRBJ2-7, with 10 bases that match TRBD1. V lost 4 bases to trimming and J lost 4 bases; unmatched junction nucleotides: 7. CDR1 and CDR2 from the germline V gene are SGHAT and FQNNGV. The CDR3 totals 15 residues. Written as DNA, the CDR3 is TGTGCCAGCAGCTCGGGGGGGACAGGGGATTACGAGCAGTACTTC. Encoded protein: CASSSGGTGDYEQYF.

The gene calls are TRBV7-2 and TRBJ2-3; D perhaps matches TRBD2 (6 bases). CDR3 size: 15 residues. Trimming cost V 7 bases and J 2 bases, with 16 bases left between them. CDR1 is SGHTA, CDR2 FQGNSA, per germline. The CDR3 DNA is TGTGCCAGCACCTTGGGAACGGGAGACACAGATACGCAGTATTTT. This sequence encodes CASTLGTGDTDTQYF. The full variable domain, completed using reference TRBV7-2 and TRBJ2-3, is GAGVSQSPSNKVTEKGKDVELRCDPISGHTALYWYRQSLGQGLEFLIYFQGNSAPDKSGLPSDRFSAERTGGSVSTLTIQRTQQEDSAVYLCASTLGTGDTDTQYFGPGTRLTVL.

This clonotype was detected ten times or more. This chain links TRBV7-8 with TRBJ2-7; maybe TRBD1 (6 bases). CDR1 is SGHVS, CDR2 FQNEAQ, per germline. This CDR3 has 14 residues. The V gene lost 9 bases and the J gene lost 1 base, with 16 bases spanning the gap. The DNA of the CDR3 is TGTGCCAGTCAGACCGGGACATCGTCCTACGAGCAGTACTTC. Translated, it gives CASQTGTSSYEQYF.